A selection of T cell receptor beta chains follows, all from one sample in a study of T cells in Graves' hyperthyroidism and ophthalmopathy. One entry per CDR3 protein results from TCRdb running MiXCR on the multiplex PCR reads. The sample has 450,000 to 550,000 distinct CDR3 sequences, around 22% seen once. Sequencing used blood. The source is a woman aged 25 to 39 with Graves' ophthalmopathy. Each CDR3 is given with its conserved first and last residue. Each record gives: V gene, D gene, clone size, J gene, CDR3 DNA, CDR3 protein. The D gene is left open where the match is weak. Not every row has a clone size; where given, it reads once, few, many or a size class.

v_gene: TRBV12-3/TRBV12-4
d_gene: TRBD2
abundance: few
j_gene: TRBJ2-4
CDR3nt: TGTGCCAGCAGCCTCCGACTAGCGGGGGCGGAAAACATTCAGTACTTC
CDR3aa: CASSLRLAGAENIQYF

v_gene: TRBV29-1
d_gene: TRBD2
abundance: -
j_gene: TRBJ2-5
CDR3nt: TGCAGCGGCCGGGGACTAGTCTTCCAAGAGACCCAGTACTTC
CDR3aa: CSGRGLVFQETQYF

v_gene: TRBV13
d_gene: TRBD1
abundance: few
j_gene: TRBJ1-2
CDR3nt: TGTGCCAGCAGCAGCCGGGACAGGGGGCAAGGCTACACCTTC
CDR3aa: CASSSRDRGQGYTF

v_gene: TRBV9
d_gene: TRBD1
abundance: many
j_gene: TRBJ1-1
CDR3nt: TGTGCCAGCAGCGTGTTTGGGACAGGGCACCCGAACACTGAAGCTTTCTTT
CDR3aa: CASSVFGTGHPNTEAFF

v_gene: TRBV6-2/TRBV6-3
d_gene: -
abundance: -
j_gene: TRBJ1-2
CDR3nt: TGTGCCAGCAGTTCGGACAAGAACTATGGCTACACCTTC
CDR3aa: CASSSDKNYGYTF

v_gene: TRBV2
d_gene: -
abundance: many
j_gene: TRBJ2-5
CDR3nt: TGTGCCAGCCAGGTACAAGAGACCCAGTACTTC
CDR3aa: CASQVQETQYF

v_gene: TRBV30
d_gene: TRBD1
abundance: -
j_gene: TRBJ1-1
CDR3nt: TGTGCCTGGGGAAACGTGTACAGGTACAGGGGCACTGAAGCTTTCTTT
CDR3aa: CAWGNVYRYRGTEAFF

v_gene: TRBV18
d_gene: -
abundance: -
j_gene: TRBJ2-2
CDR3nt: TGTGCCAGCTCACCAATGGAGCATGGCTCAGCCGGGGAGCTGTTTTTT
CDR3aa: CASSPMEHGSAGELFF

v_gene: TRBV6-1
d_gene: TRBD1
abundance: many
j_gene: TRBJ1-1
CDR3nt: TGTGCCAGCACCCAGACAGGGCTATCCACTGAAGCTTTCTTT
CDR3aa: CASTQTGLSTEAFF

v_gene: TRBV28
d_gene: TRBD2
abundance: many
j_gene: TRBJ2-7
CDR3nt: TGTGCCAGCAGGGGGACTACCGGGACTAGCGGGGTAGGCGAGCAGTACTTC
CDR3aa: CASRGTTGTSGVGEQYF

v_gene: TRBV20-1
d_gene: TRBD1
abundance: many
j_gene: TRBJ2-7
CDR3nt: TGCAGTGCTAGAGCTAGAGACAGGGGGTCTTCGTACGAGCAGTACTTC
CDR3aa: CSARARDRGSSYEQYF

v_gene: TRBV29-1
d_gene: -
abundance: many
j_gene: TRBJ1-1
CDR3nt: TGCAGCGTTGAAGGGCAGGGGTTCACTGAAGCTTTCTTT
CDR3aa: CSVEGQGFTEAFF

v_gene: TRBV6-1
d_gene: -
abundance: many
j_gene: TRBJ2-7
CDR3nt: TGTGCCAGCAGTGAAGAAGGAGGGGGATCCTACGAGCAGTACTTC
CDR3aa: CASSEEGGGSYEQYF

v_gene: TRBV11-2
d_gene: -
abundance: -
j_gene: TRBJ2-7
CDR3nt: TGTGCCAGCAGCTATCCCGGCCGAGTCACTAACGAGCAGTACTTC
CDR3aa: CASSYPGRVTNEQYF

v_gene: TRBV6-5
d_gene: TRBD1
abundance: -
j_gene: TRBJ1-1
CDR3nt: TGTGCCAGCAGTTCCGGGACAGGGCGTGAAGCTTTCTTT
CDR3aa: CASSSGTGREAFF

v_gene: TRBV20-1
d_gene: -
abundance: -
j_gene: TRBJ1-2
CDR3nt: TGCAGTGCTTACGACAGGAGCTATAACTATGGCTACACCTTC
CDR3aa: CSAYDRSYNYGYTF

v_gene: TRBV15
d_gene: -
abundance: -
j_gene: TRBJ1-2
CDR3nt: TGTGCCACCAGCAGACTCGAGGCGGCCGAGGGCTACACCTTC
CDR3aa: CATSRLEAAEGYTF

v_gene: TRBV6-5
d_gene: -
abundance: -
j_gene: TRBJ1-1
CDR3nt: TGTGCCAGCAGTTACTCCCTGGACATAAACACTGAAGCTTTCTTT
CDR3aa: CASSYSLDINTEAFF

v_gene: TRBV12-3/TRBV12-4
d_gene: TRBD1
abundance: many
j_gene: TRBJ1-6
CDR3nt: TGTGCCAGCAGTACCCGGACAGGACGGAATTCACCCCTCCACTTT
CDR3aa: CASSTRTGRNSPLHF

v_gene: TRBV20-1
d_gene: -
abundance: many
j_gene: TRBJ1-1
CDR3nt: TGCAGTGCTAGAGATACGGGAAGGGCCACTGAAGCTTTCTTT
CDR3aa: CSARDTGRATEAFF